The 14 T cell receptor beta chains given below trace back to one sample, sequenced in a study of radiation and T cells in renal cell carcinoma. Time point indicated: baseline pretreatment blood. The treatment was: 15 Gy SBRT to primary tumor, nephrectomy 4 weeks later. Measured with immunoSEQ multiplex PCR; TCRdb has only the in-frame clones, and not every one. Of about 130,000 clones in the sample, about 88% are singletons; the top ten hold more than 10%. The source material was blood, sampled from a patient whose treatment included radiotherapy and nephrectomy. The source of these receptors is a woman in her 50s with renal cell carcinoma.

The CDR3 loop is CASSPGDYQETQYF. CDR3 bases: TGTGCCAGCAGCCCCGGGGACTACCAAGAGACCCAGTACTTC. The genes are TRBV11-2 and TRBJ2-5; D is perhaps TRBD2 (6 bases). The CDR3 has 14 amino acids. The ends were cut back, 5 bases at V and 0 bases at J, with 10 bases in the middle. CDR1 is SGHAT and CDR2 is FQNNGV in the germline V gene.

The V and J genes are TRBV28 and TRBJ1-1, with a tentative D call TRBD1 (6 bases). The CDR3 consists of 14 residues. CDR1 and CDR2 (germline): MDHEN, SYDVKM. V was cut by 4 bases and J by 8 bases, with 17 bases left in between. The CDR3 DNA reads as TGTGCCAGCAGTTCTCCCCCGGGGCAGGGGGAAGCTTTCTTT. Protein product: CASSSPPGQGEAFF.

J is TRBJ2-3 and V is TRBV5-1; D not resolved. The CDR3 totals 13 residues. V gave up 4 bases and J gave up 2 bases, with 8 bases separating them. CDR1 is SGHRS, CDR2 YFSETQ, per germline. CDR3 residues: CASSEEFTDTQYF. CDR3 DNA: TGCGCCAGCAGCGAGGAGTTCACAGATACGCAGTATTTT.

The CDR3 nucleotides read TGTGCCAGTAGTCTGGAGGGCACAGATACGCAGTATTTT. Protein: CASSLEGTDTQYF. The rearrangement joins TRBV19 to TRBJ2-3, with D possibly being TRBD2 (5 bases). This CDR3 has 13 residues. With 5 bases removed from V and 1 base from J, the gap between germline ends came to 7 bases. Looked up from germline, CDR1 is LNHDA and CDR2 is SQIVND (reference sequence).

The CDR3 sequence is CASSLGQGWGEAFF. As DNA, the CDR3 is TGCGCCAGCAGCCTGGGACAGGGGTGGGGTGAAGCTTTCTTT. The chain recombines TRBV5-1 with TRBJ1-1, with 10 nucleotides matching TRBD1. The CDR3 has 14 amino acids. Per the germline V gene, CDR1 is SGHRS and CDR2 is YFSETQ. V was clipped by 4 bases and J by 7 bases; unmatched bases: 7.

This clone appeared a single time. The chain carries TRBV14 and TRBJ2-7; D gene uncertain. Germline loops: CDR1 SGHDN, CDR2 FVKESK. V was cut by 1 base and J by 9 bases, with 13 bases left in between. CDR3 length: 13 residues. This CDR3 is CASSQALLTVQYF. CDR3 in DNA: TGTGCCAGCAGCCAAGCACTCCTCACAGTGCAGTACTTC.

The chain joins TRBV6-6 to TRBJ1-6; D remains ambiguous. The CDR3 is 13 residues long. Germline V gene lookup returns CDR1 MNHNY and CDR2 SVGAGI (reference sequence). Trimming removed 8 bases from V and 11 bases from J, with 16 bases in between. Here the CDR3 reads CASSGDGDTPLHF. The CDR3 nucleotides are TGTGCCAGCTCGGGAGATGGGGATACACCCCTCCACTTT.

This clone was recorded a few times. The gene calls are TRBV6-5 and TRBJ2-1; 14 bases are shared with TRBD2. Germline-derived CDR1 and CDR2 are MNHEY and SVGAGI. This CDR3 region has 15 residues. J was trimmed by 7 bases and V by 5 bases; bases with no gene match: 4. The CDR3 bases are TGTGCCAGCAGTAGGGGACTAGCGGGGGCGAATGAGCAGTTCTTC. Residues: CASSRGLAGANEQFF.

This clone was observed a handful of times. The genes are TRBV19 and TRBJ1-1; possible D gene TRBD1, 5 bases. Trimming removed 7 bases at V and 6 bases at J, with 15 bases between. This CDR3 contains 13 residues. Germline values: CDR1 LNHDA, CDR2 SQIVND (reference sequence). CDR3 sequence (DNA): TGTGCCAGTATTCGAAGAGGAGGGGCTGAAGCTTTCTTT. Its translation: CASIRRGGAEAFF.

Notes on this clone: Additional DNA sequences in this sample encode the identical CDR3. The chain links TRBV4-3 to TRBJ1-5; D is ambiguous. In germline, CDR1 is LGHNA, CDR2 YSLEER. The CDR3 is 13 amino acids. V was clipped by 0 bases and J by 5 bases, with 5 bases between them. This CDR3 reads CASSQDSDQPQHF. The CDR3 coding sequence is TGCGCCAGCAGCCAAGATTCGGATCAGCCCCAGCATTTT.

This chain links TRBV19 with TRBJ2-3; D gene unclear. V was cut by 5 bases and J by 9 bases, with 15 bases left in between. The CDR3 has 13 amino acids. The germline gives CDR1 LNHDA, CDR2 SQIVND (reference sequence). CDR3 DNA sequence: TGTGCCAGTAGTTTCCCGACTCCGTCGACGCAGTATTTT. It codes for CASSFPTPSTQYF.

The chain uses TRBV29-1 and TRBJ2-5; D is possibly TRBD1 (6 bases). CDR3 length: 12 amino acids. The germline V gene encodes CDR1 SQVTM and CDR2 ANQGSEA. The V end lost 7 bases, the J end lost 5 bases, and 14 bases lay between the germline ends. The DNA of the CDR3 is TGCAGCGCTTCGCAGGGGTACGAGACCCAGTACTTC. Translating gives CSASQGYETQYF.

This clone was seen just once. V and J are TRBV5-6 and TRBJ1-2; D ambiguous. The CDR3 is 14 residues long. Germline V gene lookup returns CDR1 SGHDT and CDR2 YYEEEE. The ends were cut back, 4 bases at V and 0 bases at J, with 10 bases in the middle. The CDR3 loop reads CASSPGISNYGYTF. CDR3 coding DNA: TGTGCCAGCAGCCCGGGGATCTCTAACTATGGCTACACCTTC.

This clone has only one observation. This chain connects TRBV10-2 to TRBJ1-1; no firm D call. Trimming took off 2 bases at V and 5 bases at J, with 9 bases between the two ends. The CDR3 covers 13 residues. The germline CDR1 and CDR2 sequences are WSHSY and SAAADI. The CDR3 spells CASSEGFGTEAFF. The CDR3, as DNA: TGCGCCAGCAGTGAGGGCTTTGGGACTGAAGCTTTCTTT.